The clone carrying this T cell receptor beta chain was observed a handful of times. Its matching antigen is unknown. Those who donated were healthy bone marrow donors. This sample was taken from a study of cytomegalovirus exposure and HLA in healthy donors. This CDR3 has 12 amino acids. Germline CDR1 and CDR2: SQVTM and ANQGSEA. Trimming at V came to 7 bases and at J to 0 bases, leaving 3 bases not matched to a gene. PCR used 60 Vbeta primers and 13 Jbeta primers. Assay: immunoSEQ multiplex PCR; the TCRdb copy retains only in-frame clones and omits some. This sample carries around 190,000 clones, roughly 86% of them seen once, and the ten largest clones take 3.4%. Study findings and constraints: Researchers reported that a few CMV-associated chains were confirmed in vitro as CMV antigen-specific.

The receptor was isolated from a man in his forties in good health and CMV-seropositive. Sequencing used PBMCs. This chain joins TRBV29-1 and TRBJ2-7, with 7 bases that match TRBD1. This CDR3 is CSGWDSSYEQYF. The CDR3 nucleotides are TGCAGCGGATGGGACAGCTCCTACGAGCAGTACTTC.